This is a list of T cell receptor beta chains from one sample in a study of T cells in Graves' hyperthyroidism and ophthalmopathy. TCRdb recomputed calls from the multiplex PCR reads with MiXCR, one row per CDR3 protein. The repertoire includes roughly 180,000 distinct CDR3 sequences, less than 10% of them detected once, and around 21% sits in the top ten. Material: blood. The receptors were gathered from a woman aged 18 to 35 with Graves' hyperthyroidism that later progressed to Graves' ophthalmopathy. CDR3s include the opening cysteine and the closing phenylalanine or tryptophan. A D gene is named only where the DNA matches it firmly. Clone size is not always given. Where it is, it says once, few, many or a class for expanded clones.

clone_size	v_call	d_call	j_call	cdr3_nt	cdr3_aa
many	TRBV11-2	-	TRBJ1-2	TGTGCCAGCAGCTTAGAGTCGGGGGCGGCCTATGGCTACACCTTC	CASSLESGAAYGYTF
few	TRBV4-2	TRBD1	TRBJ1-5	TGTGCCAGCAGCCAAGAAACAGGGGGGATGGACAATCAGCCCCAGCATTTT	CASSQETGGMDNQPQHF
-	TRBV4-1	TRBD1	TRBJ2-2	TGCGCCAGCAGCCAAGACAGGACAGGGACGGGGGAGCTGTTTTTT	CASSQDRTGTGELFF
many	TRBV6-5	-	TRBJ1-2	TGTGCCAGCAGTTACGGGTCAGACTATGGCTACACCTTC	CASSYGSDYGYTF
many	TRBV20-1	TRBD2	TRBJ2-1	TGCAGTGCTAGGCCTAGCGGGCGCTCGAGCTCCTACAATGAGCAGTTCTTC	CSARPSGRSSSYNEQFF
many	TRBV20-1	TRBD2	TRBJ2-5	TGCAGTGCTAGAATGGGGGGGGGGCAAGAGACCCAGTACTTC	CSARMGGGQETQYF
-	TRBV5-6	TRBD1	TRBJ1-5	TGTGCCAGCAGCTTCTCAGGGGGTTCCCAGCCCCAGCATTTT	CASSFSGGSQPQHF
many	TRBV13	-	TRBJ2-1	TGTGCCAGCAGCACCCAGGACTACAATGAGCAGTTCTTC	CASSTQDYNEQFF
many	TRBV4-1	-	TRBJ1-5	TGCGCCAGCAGCCAATTCGCGGGCAGACTCAATCAGCCCCAGCATTTT	CASSQFAGRLNQPQHF
many	TRBV2	-	TRBJ1-2	TGTGCCAGCAGTGAATGGGGACCGAGCCCCTCCGGCTACACCTTC	CASSEWGPSPSGYTF
few	TRBV7-9	-	TRBJ1-2	TGTGCCAGCAGCTTAGGGACACCTCCAAGACCTAACTATGGCTACACCTTC	CASSLGTPPRPNYGYTF
many	TRBV6-1	TRBD1	TRBJ1-6	TGTGCCAGCAGTGAAAGGGACAGGCGTAATTCACCCCTCCACTTT	CASSERDRRNSPLHF
many	TRBV30	-	TRBJ1-6	TGTGCCTGGAGTGTATTGGGGACGGGGAATTCACCCCTCCACTTT	CAWSVLGTGNSPLHF
few	TRBV27	TRBD1	TRBJ1-3	TGTGCCAGCAGCCCCGGGACAGGGGTCGGCACCATATATTTT	CASSPGTGVGTIYF
-	TRBV19	-	TRBJ2-1	TGTGCCAGTAGTACTAGTAACTCCTACGATGAGCAGTTCTTC	CASSTSNSYDEQFF
few	TRBV7-3	-	TRBJ2-1	TGTGCCAGCAGCTTAATGATGAGGAATGAGCAGTTCTTC	CASSLMMRNEQFF
many	TRBV11-2	TRBD1	TRBJ2-7	TGTGCCAGCAGCGCCCTTCGGACAGGGAGGTCTGAGCAGTACTTC	CASSALRTGRSEQYF
many	TRBV11-2	-	TRBJ2-3	TGTGCCAGCAGACAGACTTCTTACACAGATACGCAGTATTTT	CASRQTSYTDTQYF
many	TRBV11-3	-	TRBJ2-2	TGTGCCAGCAGCCCGCCGCGCGTGACAAACACCGGGGAGCTGTTTTTT	CASSPPRVTNTGELFF
many	TRBV28	-	TRBJ2-7	TGTGCCAGCAGTTGGACCTACGAGCAGTACTTC	CASSWTYEQYF
few	TRBV7-6	-	TRBJ2-7	TGTGCCAGCAGCCCATTGTTGGGGGCCTACGAGCAGTACTTC	CASSPLLGAYEQYF